The following is a T cell receptor (beta chain) sequence with its context. TCRdb reanalysed the RT-PCR reads using MiXCR and keeps one entry per CDR3 protein. The sample lists about 680,000 distinct CDR3 sequences; about 14% were seen once. Trimming removed 5 bases from V and 3 bases from J, with 11 bases in between. CDR3 size: 15 residues. Germline V gene sequence: CDR1 LGHNA, CDR2 YNFKEQ. This chain uses TRBV4-2 with TRBJ1-6; D unresolved. This sequence was found in a female donor in good health, serving as a healthy control. The sequencing input was memory CD4+ T cells from blood. The CDR3 region has the DNA TGTGCCAGCAGCGTCCGGGTCCTCTATAATTCACCCCTCCACTTT. Amino acids: CASSVRVLYNSPLHF.